This TCR beta chain was documented in a study of identical twins. TCRdb fed the 5' RACE reads into MiXCR, producing one record per CDR3 protein. Altogether a few hundred thousand distinct CDR3 sequences are present, 9% to 15% being singletons, with the ten largest covering around 7.8%. Study observations and caveats: For zero-insertion analyses, partial confounding could come from invariant MAIT and iNKT cells.

Trimming cost V 6 bases and J 8 bases, with 11 bases left between them. The CDR3 totals 12 residues. Looked up from germline, CDR1 is MNHNY and CDR2 is SVGAGI (reference sequence). This clonotype has only a few counts. No antigen is known for it. The sample also formed part of further work on yellow fever vaccine responses in identical twins. From that paper: Twins reportedly mounted vaccine T cell responses that seemed partly convergent, partly personalized.

This sequence was found in a woman under 30 in good health. This sequence joins TRBV6-6 and TRBJ2-1; either TRBD1 or TRBD2 may fit D (5 bases each). The sequencing sample was made of CD8+ T cells sorted from blood. The CDR3 DNA follows: TGTGCCAGCAGCATCGGGACCGATGAGCAGTTCTTC. It translates to CASSIGTDEQFF.